This is a list of T cell receptor beta chains from one sample in a study of Ad26.COV2.S vaccination and SARS-CoV-2 variants. Generated by immunoSEQ multiplex PCR, the TCRdb table keeps only in-frame clones and is missing some. The sample carries some 420,000 clones, over 75% recorded once. The sample here was peripheral blood, taken in a trial of Ad26.COV2.S vaccine versus placebo. All receptors come from a person between 18 and 65 years old who received the Ad26.COV2.S COVID-19 vaccine or a placebo. Both conserved end residues are part of each CDR3. The D gene is left open where the match is weak. Clone sizes are given selectively: once, few, many, or a class where the clone is expanded.

NA TRBD2 TRBJ2-1 TRBV11-2 TGTGCCAGCAGCCCCACCCGGGGGGGTCTAGGGCAGTTCTTC CASSPTRGGLGQFF
few TRBD2 TRBJ2-7 TRBV6-2/TRBV6-3 TGTGCCAGCAGTTACTCGACTAGCCTCGAGCAGTACTTC CASSYSTSLEQYF
once TRBD2 TRBJ2-3 TRBV6-4 TGTGCCAGCAGTGCAAGCGGGGGGTACACAGATACGCAGTATTTT CASSASGGYTDTQYF
few TRBD1 TRBJ2-1 TRBV3-1/TRBV3-2 TGTGCCAGCAGCCAACCCCCGGGACAGGGGGCTTCTGAGCAGTTCTTC CASSQPPGQGASEQFF
NA TRBD2 TRBJ2-1 TRBV7-2 TGTGCCAGCAGCTTAGGGGGGACTAGCGGGGGCGTGCATGAGCAGTTCTTC CASSLGGTSGGVHEQFF
few NA TRBJ1-2 TRBV7-3 TGTGCCAGCAGCTTAAATGTGGGGGCTGATGGCTACACCTTC CASSLNVGADGYTF
NA NA TRBJ2-4 TRBV19 TGTGCCAGTACCCCGAGGGGGGCGGAAAACATTCAGTACTTC CASTPRGAENIQYF
NA NA TRBJ2-5 TRBV7-9 TGTGCCAGCAGCTTAAACCGGGCAGGTGGGACCCAGTACTTC CASSLNRAGGTQYF
NA TRBD2 TRBJ2-5 TRBV7-2 TGTGCCAGCAGCACAACTCGACTAGCTGGGACCCAGTACTTC CASSTTRLAGTQYF
NA NA TRBJ2-7 TRBV15 TGTGCCACCAGCAGTCTTTTGAACGAGCAGTACTTC CATSSLLNEQYF
NA NA TRBJ2-1 TRBV7-3 TGTGCCAGCAGCTTAGTAGGCGGCAATGAGCAGTTCTTC CASSLVGGNEQFF
few NA TRBJ1-3 TRBV7-9 TGTGCCATCCCGGGGGCGAGCGGAAACACCATATATTTT CAIPGASGNTIYF
NA NA TRBJ1-1 TRBV9 TGTGCCAGCAGCCCCGACATTGGGTTTAACACTGAAGCTTTCTTT CASSPDIGFNTEAFF
NA NA TRBJ1-4 TRBV7-6 TGTGCCAGCAGCTCGACGGAAGTTAATGAAAAACTGTTTTTT CASSSTEVNEKLFF
NA NA TRBJ2-7 TRBV5-6 TGTGCCAGCAGCTCGGACAGTGGGGGCGAGCAGTACTTC CASSSDSGGEQYF